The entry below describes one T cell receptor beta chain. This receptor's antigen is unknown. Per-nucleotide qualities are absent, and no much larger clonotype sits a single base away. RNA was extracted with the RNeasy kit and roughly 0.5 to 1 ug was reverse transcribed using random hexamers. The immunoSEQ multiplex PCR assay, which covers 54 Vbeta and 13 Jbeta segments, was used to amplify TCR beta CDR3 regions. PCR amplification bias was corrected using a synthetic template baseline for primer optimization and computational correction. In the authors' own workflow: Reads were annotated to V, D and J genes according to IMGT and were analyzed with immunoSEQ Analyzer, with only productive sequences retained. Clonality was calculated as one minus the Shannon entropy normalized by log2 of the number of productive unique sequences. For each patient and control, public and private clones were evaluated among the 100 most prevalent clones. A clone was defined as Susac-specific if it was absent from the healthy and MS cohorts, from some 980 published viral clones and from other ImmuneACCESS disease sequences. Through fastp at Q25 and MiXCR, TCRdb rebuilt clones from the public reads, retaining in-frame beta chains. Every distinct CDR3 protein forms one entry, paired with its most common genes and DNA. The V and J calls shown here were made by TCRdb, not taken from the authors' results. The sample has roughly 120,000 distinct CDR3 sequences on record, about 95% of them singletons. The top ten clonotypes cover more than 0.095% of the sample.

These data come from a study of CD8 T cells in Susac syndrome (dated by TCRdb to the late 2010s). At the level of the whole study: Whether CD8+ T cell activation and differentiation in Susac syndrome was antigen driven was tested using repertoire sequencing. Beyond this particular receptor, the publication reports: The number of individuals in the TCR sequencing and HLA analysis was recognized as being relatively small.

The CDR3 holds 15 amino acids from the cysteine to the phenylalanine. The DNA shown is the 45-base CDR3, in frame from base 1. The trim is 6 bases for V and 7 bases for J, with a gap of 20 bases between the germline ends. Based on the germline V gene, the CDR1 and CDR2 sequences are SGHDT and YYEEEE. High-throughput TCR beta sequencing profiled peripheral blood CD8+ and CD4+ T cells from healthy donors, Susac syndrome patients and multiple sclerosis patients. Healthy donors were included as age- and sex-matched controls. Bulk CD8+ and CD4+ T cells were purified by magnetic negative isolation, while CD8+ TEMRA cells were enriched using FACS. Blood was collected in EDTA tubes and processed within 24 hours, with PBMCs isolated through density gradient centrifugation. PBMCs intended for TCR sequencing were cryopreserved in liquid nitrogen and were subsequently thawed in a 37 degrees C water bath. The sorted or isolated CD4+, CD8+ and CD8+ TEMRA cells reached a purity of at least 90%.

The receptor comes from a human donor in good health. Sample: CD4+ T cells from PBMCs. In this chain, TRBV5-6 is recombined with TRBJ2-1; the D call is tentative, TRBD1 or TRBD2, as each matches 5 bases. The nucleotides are TGTGCCAGCACCCGGACTGGGGGTGGTGAAAATGAGCAGTTCTTC. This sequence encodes CASTRTGGGENEQFF. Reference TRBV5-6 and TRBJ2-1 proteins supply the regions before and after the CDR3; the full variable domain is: DAGVTQSPTHLIKTRGQQVTLRCSPKSGHDTVSWYQQALGQGPQFIFQYYEEEERQRGNFPDRFSGHQFPNYSSELNVNALLLGDSALYLCASTRTGGGENEQFFGPGTRLTVL.